The 8 T cell receptor beta chains below come from one sample, sequenced in a study of T cell responses to AZD1222 COVID-19 vaccine. Profiling relied on immunoSEQ multiplex PCR, and the TCRdb table lists in-frame clones only, not all of them. The table includes around 170,000 clones, 90% detected once. The sequences come from peripheral blood, collected on day 0 of AZD1222 vaccination. These receptors were obtained from an adult in good health.

The rearrangement joins TRBV28 to TRBJ1-5; 8 positions agree with TRBD1. This CDR3 is 14 amino acids long. Germline CDR1 MDHEN, CDR2 SYDVKM. The junction had 7 bases not matched to a gene; V was cut back by 6 bases and J by 6 bases. The CDR3 is CASSLGQGAQPQHF. CDR3 nucleotides: TGTGCCAGCAGCCTAGGACAGGGAGCTCAGCCCCAGCATTTT.

This rearrangement joins TRBV2 to TRBJ1-5; tentative D call: TRBD1 (6 bases). The germline V gene has CDR1 SNHLY and CDR2 FYNNEI. The CDR3 has 15 amino acids. V lost 5 bases to trimming and J lost 0 bases, with 11 bases between them. The CDR3 loop is CASSRDNNSNQPQHF. CDR3 coding DNA: TGTGCCAGCAGTAGGGACAATAATAGCAATCAGCCCCAGCATTTT. The full variable domain, rest sourced from reference TRBV2 and TRBJ1-5, is EPEVTQTPSHQVTQMGQEVILRCVPISNHLYFYWYRQILGQKVEFLVSFYNNEISEKSEIFDDQFSVERPDGSNFTLKIRSTKLEDSAMYFCASSRDNNSNQPQHFGDGTRLSIL.

V gene TRBV3-1 (or the pseudogene TRBV3-2) combines with J gene TRBJ1-2; D is perhaps TRBD1 (5 bases). The germline CDR1 and CDR2 sequences are LGHDT and YNNKEL (reference sequence). The V end was cut by 4 bases, the J end by 0 bases, with 12 bases between. The CDR3 totals 15 residues. The CDR3 loop reads CASSPSGAPNYGYTF. CDR3 coding DNA: TGTGCCAGCAGCCCTAGTGGGGCCCCTAACTATGGCTACACCTTC.

About this clone itself: Different DNA sequences within this sample yield the same CDR3. The V and J genes are TRBV19 and TRBJ1-6; D call uncertain. The CDR3 sequence is 15 residues long. Trimming left V 3 bases short and J 1 base short, with 7 bases between. CDR1 and CDR2 (germline): LNHDA, SQIVND (reference sequence). The DNA of the CDR3 is TGTGCCAGTAGTATCGGAGGGTCCTATAATTCACCCCTCCACTTT. This gives the protein CASSIGGSYNSPLHF.

The chain employs TRBV28 and TRBJ1-4, with a possible D match to TRBD1 (6 bases). There are 15 residues in the CDR3. The germline V gene has CDR1 MDHEN and CDR2 SYDVKM. V dropped 5 bases and J dropped 4 bases, with 14 bases sitting between them. Here the CDR3 DNA reads TGTGCCAGCAGTCTTACCGGGACAAGTAATGAAAAACTGTTTTTT. It encodes CASSLTGTSNEKLFF.

The chain combines TRBV15 with TRBJ1-6; TRBD1 might be the D (6 bases). Looked up from germline, CDR1 is LNHNV and CDR2 is YYDKDF (reference sequence). The V gene lost 0 bases and the J gene lost 7 bases, with 7 bases spanning the gap. The CDR3 contains 14 residues. The DNA for the CDR3 is TGTGCCACCAGCAGAGATAGGGGGAATTCACCCCTCCACTTT. Protein sequence: CATSRDRGNSPLHF.

The rearrangement uses TRBV27 and TRBJ1-1; unclear D gene. The germline V and J ends were trimmed by 2 bases and 4 bases, with 8 bases remaining between them. This CDR3 region has 13 residues. CDR1 is MNHEY, CDR2 SMNVEV, per germline (reference sequence). CDR3 nucleotides: TGTGCCAGCAGTTTAGTGAGGGCCACTGAAGCTTTCTTT. Its translation: CASSLVRATEAFF.

The chain employs TRBV6-1 and TRBJ1-2; D ambiguous. The germline V and J ends were trimmed by 1 base and 2 bases, with 11 bases remaining between them. CDR3 length: 15 residues. Germline lookup yields CDR1 MNHNS and CDR2 SASEGT. CDR3 DNA sequence: TGTGCCAGCAGTGAAGGGGGAGCAAACAACTATGGCTACACCTTC. Encoded protein: CASSEGGANNYGYTF.